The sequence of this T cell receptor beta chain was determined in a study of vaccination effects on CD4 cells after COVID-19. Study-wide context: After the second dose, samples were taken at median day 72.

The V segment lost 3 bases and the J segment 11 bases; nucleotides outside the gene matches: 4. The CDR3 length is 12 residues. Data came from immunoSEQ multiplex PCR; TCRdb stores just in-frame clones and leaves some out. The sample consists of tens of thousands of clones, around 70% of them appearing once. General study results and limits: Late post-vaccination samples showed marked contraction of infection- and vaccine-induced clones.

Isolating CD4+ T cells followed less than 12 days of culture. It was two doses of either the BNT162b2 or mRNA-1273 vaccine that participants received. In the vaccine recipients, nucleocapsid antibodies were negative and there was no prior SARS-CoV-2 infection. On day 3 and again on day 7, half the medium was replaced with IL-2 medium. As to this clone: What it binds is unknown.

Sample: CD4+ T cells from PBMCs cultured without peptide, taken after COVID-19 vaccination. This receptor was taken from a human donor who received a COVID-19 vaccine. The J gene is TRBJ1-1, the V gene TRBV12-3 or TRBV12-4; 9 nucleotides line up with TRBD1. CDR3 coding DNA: TGTGCCAGCAGTTTGGGGACAGGGTGGGCTTTCTTT. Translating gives CASSLGTGWAFF.